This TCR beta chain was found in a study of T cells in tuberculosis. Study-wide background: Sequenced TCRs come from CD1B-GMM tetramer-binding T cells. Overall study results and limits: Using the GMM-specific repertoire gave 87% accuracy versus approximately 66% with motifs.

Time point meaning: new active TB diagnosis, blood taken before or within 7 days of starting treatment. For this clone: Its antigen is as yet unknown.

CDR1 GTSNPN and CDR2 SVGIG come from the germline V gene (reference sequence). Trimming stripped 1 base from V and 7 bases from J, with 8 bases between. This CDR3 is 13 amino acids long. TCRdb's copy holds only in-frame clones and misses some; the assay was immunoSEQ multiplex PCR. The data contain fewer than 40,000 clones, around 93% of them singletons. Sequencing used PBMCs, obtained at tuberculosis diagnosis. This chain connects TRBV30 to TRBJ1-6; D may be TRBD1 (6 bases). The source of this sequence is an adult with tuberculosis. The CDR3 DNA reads TGTGCCTGGAGTGCACAGGGAAATTCACCCCTCCACTTT. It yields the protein CAWSAQGNSPLHF.